By share, the clone carrying this TCR beta chain counts as medium-sized. Antigen unknown. This beta chain represents an off-target read in a library built for alpha chains; its size is of limited meaning. The data were obtained in a study of spatial heterogeneity in lung cancer. Regarding the study as a whole: Mutation tallies in tumors tracked expanded intratumoral alpha and beta TCR counts.

CDR3 length equals 11 residues. Trimming stripped 6 bases from V and 7 bases from J, with 12 bases between. The germline CDR1 and CDR2 sequences are DFQATT and SNEGSKA (reference sequence). TCRdb used MiXCR to reprocess the 5' RACE reads, holding one entry per CDR3 protein. The repertoire has 16,000 or so distinct CDR3 sequences, approximately 7% of them found once; the top ten carry about 19%. The time point here: sample taken at primary tumor resection. Samples came from 65 to 75 TRACERx patients with untreated early-stage lung cancer. Without sorting, whole RNA was sequenced from tumor, nontumor lung or frozen PBMC.

Sample: lung tumor tissue, taken at surgery. The rearrangement links TRBV20-1 to TRBJ1-2; no definite D call. The clonotype was recovered from a female donor with early-stage non-small cell lung cancer. The CDR3 coding sequence is TGCAGTGCCGCGCCCCCTGGTGGCTACACCTTC. Its protein is CSAAPPGGYTF.